This TCR beta chain comes out of a study of technical replicates of blood from a few donors. The V gene lost 8 bases and the J gene lost 1 base, with 12 bases spanning the gap. CDR1 and CDR2 from the germline V gene are LNHDA and SQIVND (reference sequence). The CDR3 runs 14 residues. The table lists this clone with a few counts. Repertoires were generated with immunoSEQ multiplex PCR, while TCRdb's copy carries only in-frame clones and drops some. The table shows 55,000 to 70,000 clones, with more than 75% occurring only once. Sequenced input: PBMCs. The sequence derives from a human donor in good health. Some clones in this sample may be carry-over from other donors' samples. This chain connects TRBV19 to TRBJ1-5, with D perhaps TRBD1 (5 bases). CDR3 sequence: CASGGRGSNQPQHF. The CDR3 nucleotides read TGTGCCAGTGGTGGACGGGGGAGCAATCAGCCCCAGCATTTT.